These 26 T cell receptor beta chains share one sample of origin, sequenced in a study of blood T cell repertoires in COVID-19. Using immunoSEQ multiplex PCR, the repertoire was profiled, and TCRdb retains in-frame clones only, with some absent. Found here are roughly 150,000 clones, roughly four fifths of them singletons; the top ten hold around 7.7%. The sample comprised PBMCs or T cells enriched from blood (not recorded which). These receptors were collected from a man aged 50 to 59 who had recovered from COVID-19.

In its sample, this clone was seen once. In nucleotides, the CDR3 is TGTGCCAGTAGTATAGGGTCGAAGAGGGCTAATGAAAAACTGTTTTTT. Translated: CASSIGSKRANEKLFF. This chain joins TRBV19 and TRBJ1-4; D is undetermined. The V end lost 1 base, the J end lost 3 bases, and 12 bases lay between the germline ends. CDR3 length: 16 residues. Germline-derived CDR1 and CDR2 are LNHDA and SQIVND (reference sequence).

CDR3 amino acids: CASSLPGGADTQYF. The CDR3 nucleotides read TGCGCCAGCAGCTTGCCGGGGGGGGCAGATACGCAGTATTTT. The V gene is TRBV5-1, the J gene TRBJ2-3; 8 bases align to TRBD2. This CDR3 is 14 amino acids long. V trimming: 1 base; J trimming: 4 bases; junction bases outside the gene matches: 2. Germline lookup yields CDR1 SGHRS and CDR2 YFSETQ.

V is TRBV6-5 and J is TRBJ2-3; D possibly corresponds to TRBD2 (5 bases). V was cut by 7 bases and J by 0 bases, with 11 bases left in between. This CDR3 spans 14 amino acids. The germline gives CDR1 MNHEY, CDR2 SVGAGI. CDR3 sequence: CASKGGVSTDTQYF. DNA for the CDR3: TGTGCCAGCAAAGGAGGTGTTAGCACAGATACGCAGTATTTT.

V usage is TRBV19 and J usage is TRBJ1-2; TRBD1 aligns across 11 bases. The junction had 9 bases not matched to a gene; V was cut back by 6 bases and J by 6 bases. Germline CDR1 is LNHDA and CDR2 is SQIVND (reference sequence). The CDR3 consists of 15 residues. Here the CDR3 DNA reads TGTGCCAGTAGCACCAGGCGGGACAGGGGGAATGGCTACACCTTC. Its translation is CASSTRRDRGNGYTF.

This rearrangement joins TRBV12-2 to TRBJ2-4; the D call TRBD2 from the table was never checked on the DNA. TRBV12-2 is termed a pseudogene. This CDR3 is built from 16 residues. This CDR3 reads CASRLRRLAGKNIQYF. CDR3 DNA: TGTGCAAGTCGCTTACGGAGGCTAGCGGGGAAAAACATTCAGTACTTC.

V and J are TRBV3-1 (or the pseudogene TRBV3-2) and TRBJ1-6; no reliable D call. Trimming removed 2 bases at V and 7 bases at J, with 6 bases between. The CDR3 is 13 amino acids. Germline V gene data show CDR1 as LGHDT and CDR2 as YNNKEL (reference sequence). CDR3 in DNA: TGTGCCAGCAGCCAATACAGCAATTCACCCCTCCACTTT. Protein product: CASSQYSNSPLHF.

This sequence joins TRBV19 and TRBJ2-1; D is unresolved. The length of the CDR3 is 15 residues. CDR1 LNHDA and CDR2 SQIVND come from the germline V gene (reference sequence). Trimming took 6 bases from V and 4 from J, leaving 16 bases between them. The CDR3 here is CASRPARSRYNEQFF. CDR3 in DNA: TGTGCCAGTAGACCAGCCCGGTCGCGGTACAATGAGCAGTTCTTC.

This chain connects TRBV29-1 to TRBJ2-7, with 7 bases aligning to TRBD1. J was trimmed by 0 bases and V by 7 bases; bases with no gene match: 3. Germline CDR1 and CDR2: SQVTM and ANQGSEA. CDR3 length: 12 residues. The CDR3 loop reads CSAGTDSYEQYF. DNA of the CDR3: TGCAGCGCCGGGACAGACTCCTACGAGCAGTACTTC.

This clone showed up just a few times. The V gene is TRBV30, the J gene TRBJ1-6; 9 bases align to TRBD1. After removal of 6 bases from V and 0 bases from J, the junction contained 9 bases not matched to a gene. The CDR3 totals 17 residues. Per the germline V gene, CDR1 is GTSNPN and CDR2 is SVGIG (reference sequence). CDR3: CACPGGTGSSYNSPLHF. CDR3 DNA sequence: TGTGCCTGCCCTGGGGGGACAGGGAGCTCCTATAATTCACCCCTCCACTTT. The full variable domain, with the rest looked up from reference TRBV30 and TRBJ1-6, is SQTIHQWPATLVQPVGSPLSLECTVEGTSNPNLYWYRQAAGRGLQLLFYSVGIGQISSEVPQNLSASRPQDRQFILSSKKLLLSDSGFYLCACPGGTGSSYNSPLHFGNGTRLTVT.

The chain couples TRBV13 to TRBJ2-7; 7 nucleotides line up with TRBD1. The V segment lost 4 bases and the J segment 5 bases; nucleotides outside the gene matches: 14. CDR1 is PRHDT, CDR2 FYEKMQ, per germline (reference sequence). The CDR3 is 16 amino acids. CDR3 in amino acids: CASSSGSTGFFDEQYF. In DNA, the CDR3 is TGTGCCAGCAGCTCCGGATCGACAGGGTTCTTTGACGAGCAGTACTTC.

V and J are TRBV3-1 (or the pseudogene TRBV3-2) and TRBJ1-4, with TRBD1 matching over 10 bases. The CDR3 runs 15 residues. The V and J ends lost 6 bases and 8 bases, in that order; junction bases with no gene match: 9. The germline gives CDR1 LGHDT, CDR2 YNNKEL (reference sequence). CDR3 in amino acids: CASRRQGAREEKLFF. The DNA for the CDR3 is TGTGCCAGCAGGCGACAGGGGGCGCGGGAAGAAAAACTGTTTTTT.

This sequence joins TRBV3-1 (or the pseudogene TRBV3-2) and TRBJ2-1; 11 nucleotides match TRBD1. Trimming removed 4 bases from V and 16 bases from J; junction bases left unmatched: 6. The CDR3 has 12 amino acids. CDR1 LGHDT and CDR2 YNNKEL come from the germline V gene (reference sequence). Here the CDR3 reads CASSRRDRGIFF. The CDR3 DNA reads as TGTGCCAGCAGCCGCCGGGACAGGGGGATCTTCTTC.

The V call is TRBV19, the J call TRBJ2-5; the D gene is possibly TRBD1 (5 bases). The CDR3 has 14 amino acids. V shed 7 bases and J shed 2 bases, with 14 bases lying between them. CDR1 is LNHDA and CDR2 is SQIVND in the germline V gene (reference sequence). The CDR3 coding sequence is TGTGCCAGTAATTGGACATCACCGCAAGAGACCCAGTACTTC. This codes for CASNWTSPQETQYF.

This clone has a handful of counts. The chain has TRBV13 and TRBJ1-1, with TRBD1 identical over 9 bases. Trimming cost V 5 bases and J 11 bases; bases outside gene matches: 12. The CDR3 is 14 amino acids. The germline CDR1 and CDR2 sequences are PRHDT and FYEKMQ (reference sequence). The CDR3 DNA reads as TGTGCCAGCAGCACCAACAGGGGGCTTGGTAAGGCTTTCTTT. Protein product: CASSTNRGLGKAFF.

The V and J genes are TRBV11-3 and TRBJ2-5, with TRBD2 identical over 10 bases. V shed 3 bases, J shed 5 bases, and the junction held 18 bases outside the gene matches. The CDR3 sequence is 19 residues long. In germline, CDR1 is SGHNT, CDR2 YENEEA. CDR3 residues: CASSFGSEASGGAGETQYF. CDR3 DNA: TGTGCCAGCAGCTTTGGGTCTGAGGCGAGCGGGGGGGCCGGGGAGACCCAGTACTTC.

V usage is TRBV7-9 and J usage is TRBJ1-5, with TRBD1 as a possible D gene (6 bases). The CDR3 totals 14 residues. CDR1 and CDR2 from the germline V gene are SEHNR and FQNEAQ (reference sequence). With 1 base removed from V and 10 bases from J, the gap between germline ends came to 14 bases. CDR3 nucleotides: TGTGCCAGCAGCTTAGGGACAGCGGGGGAACCCCAGCATTTT. Its protein product is CASSLGTAGEPQHF.

The gene calls are TRBV7-3 and TRBJ2-5; the match to TRBD1 covers 8 bases. J lost 4 bases, V lost 0 bases, and 4 bases had no gene match. The CDR3 spans 15 residues. Germline CDR1 reads SGHTA; CDR2 reads FQGTGA. CDR3 region: CASSLTTGGGETQYF. In DNA, the CDR3 is TGTGCCAGCAGCTTAACAACAGGGGGAGGAGAGACCCAGTACTTC.

A single count supports this clone. The V gene is TRBV4-3, the J gene TRBJ2-1; the match to TRBD2 covers 10 bases. CDR1 and CDR2 (germline): LGHNA, YSLEER. Unmatched junction bases numbered 8, after V lost 0 bases and J lost 9 bases. The CDR3 extends over 16 amino acids. The CDR3 region has the DNA TGCGCCAGCAGCCAAGAATTGCTAGCGGGGGTTCCTGAGCAGTTCTTC. Protein: CASSQELLAGVPEQFF.

V usage is TRBV7-8 and J usage is TRBJ2-1; 8 bases align to TRBD1. The germline CDR1 and CDR2 sequences are SGHVS and FQNEAQ. The CDR3 is 15 residues long. V gave up 3 bases and J gave up 7 bases; unmatched junction bases: 8. CDR3 sequence (DNA): TGTGCCAGCAGCTTTTTCCAGGACAGGGCTAATGAGCAGTTCTTC. This sequence encodes CASSFFQDRANEQFF. The whole variable domain, remainder taken from reference TRBV7-8 and TRBJ2-1, is GAGVSQSPRYKVAKRGQDVALRCDPISGHVSLFWYQQALGQGPEFLTYFQNEAQLDKSGLPSDRFFAERPEGSVSTLKIQRTQQEDSAVYLCASSFFQDRANEQFFGPGTRLTVL.

The chain has TRBV6-2 or TRBV6-3 and TRBJ1-5, with no clear D. The germline CDR1 and CDR2 sequences are MNHEY and SVGEGT. V lost 2 bases and J lost 11, with 16 bases in between. The CDR3 has 14 amino acids. The CDR3 sequence is CASSYQSGFSTQHF. The CDR3 DNA reads as TGTGCCAGCAGTTACCAATCGGGTTTCTCGACCCAGCATTTT.

Details on this clone: Other DNA sequences in the same sample also yield this CDR3. This chain joins TRBV9 and TRBJ1-5; D unresolved. Germline V gene sequence: CDR1 SGDLS, CDR2 YYNGEE. The CDR3 is 14 residues long. Deletions cut 0 bases from V and 2 bases from J, with 6 bases between. CDR3 loop: CASSVGSGNQPQHF. The CDR3 region has the DNA TGTGCCAGCAGCGTAGGGTCGGGCAATCAGCCCCAGCATTTT.

Comment on this clone: The junction shows a germline mismatch at one end, possibly a read error. V usage is TRBV5-1 and J usage is TRBJ2-1, with TRBD2 matching 14 bases. The CDR3 is made up of 16 amino acids. Germline V CDR1 and CDR2: SGHRS, YFSETQ. The CDR3 sequence is CASSLSGTSGGYPELF. In nucleotides, the CDR3 is TGCGCCAGCAGCTTATCCGGGACTAGCGGGGGCTATCCCGAGCTCTTC. The full variable domain, with the rest looked up from reference TRBV5-1 and TRBJ2-1, is KAGVTQTPRYLIKTRGQQVTLSCSPISGHRSVSWYQQTPGQGLQFLFEYFSETQRNKGNFPGRFSGRQFSNSRSEMNVSTLELGDSALYLCASSLSGTSGGYPELFGPGTRLTVL.

V usage is TRBV11-3 and J usage is TRBJ1-2; the D gene is possibly TRBD1 (6 bases). V was pared by 3 bases and J by 2 bases, with 7 bases between. CDR3 length equals 13 residues. Germline V gene lookup returns CDR1 SGHNT and CDR2 YENEEA. The CDR3 nucleotides read TGTGCCAGCAGCTTGAGGGGGAACTATGGCTACACCTTC. This translates into CASSLRGNYGYTF.

V gene TRBV9 combines with J gene TRBJ1-2; a possible D gene is TRBD1 (6 bases). The V and J ends lost 4 bases and 2 bases respectively, with 12 bases between them. This CDR3 is 14 amino acids long. The V gene's germline CDR1 is SGDLS and CDR2 YYNGEE. The CDR3 DNA sequence: TGTGCCAGCAGCCCCCGACAGGCAAACTATGGCTACACCTTC. It yields the protein CASSPRQANYGYTF.

There are a few counts of this clone. The CDR3 DNA follows: TGTGCCAGTACCAATGAGGACTCAACGAGCAATCAGCCCCAGCATTTT. Encoded protein: CASTNEDSTSNQPQHF. This chain links TRBV19 with TRBJ1-5; no clear D. Trimming pared 7 bases from V and 1 base from J, leaving 17 bases between. CDR3 size: 16 residues. Germline V lookup: CDR1 LNHDA, CDR2 SQIVND (reference sequence).

This chain uses TRBV18 with TRBJ1-2; D is undetermined. CDR1 is KGHSH, CDR2 LQKENI, per germline. The length of the CDR3 is 16 residues. V was clipped by 0 bases and J by 0 bases, with 11 bases between them. The CDR3 loop is CASSPPIRPTNYGYTF. The CDR3 DNA is TGTGCCAGCTCACCACCGATCAGGCCGACTAACTATGGCTACACCTTC. Full variable domain (missing parts from reference TRBV18 and TRBJ1-2): NAGVMQNPRHLVRRRGQEARLRCSPMKGHSHVYWYRQLPEEGLKFMVYLQKENIIDESGMPKERFSAEFPKEGPSILRIQQVVRGDSAAYFCASSPPIRPTNYGYTFGSGTRLTVV.